This record looks at one T cell receptor (beta chain) sequence and its context. The PCR employed 60 Vbeta primers together with 13 Jbeta primers. Sequencing was performed with immunoSEQ multiplex PCR; in TCRdb, only in-frame clones are kept and a portion is missing. Counted here are under 200,000 clones, approximately 80% occurring once; the ten biggest clones make up roughly 2.8%. This CDR3 contains 14 residues. Trimming left V 0 bases short and J 4 bases short, with 9 bases between. Per germline, CDR1 SGDLS and CDR2 YYNGEE. This specimen belongs to a study of cytomegalovirus exposure and HLA in healthy donors.

This chain connects TRBV9 to TRBJ2-3; D is undetermined. This sequence was found in a woman aged 40-49 years in good health and CMV-seropositive. Sequenced: PBMCs. CDR3 in DNA: TGTGCCAGCAGCGTAGACTCGCACGCAGATACGCAGTATTTT. Translating it yields CASSVDSHADTQYF.